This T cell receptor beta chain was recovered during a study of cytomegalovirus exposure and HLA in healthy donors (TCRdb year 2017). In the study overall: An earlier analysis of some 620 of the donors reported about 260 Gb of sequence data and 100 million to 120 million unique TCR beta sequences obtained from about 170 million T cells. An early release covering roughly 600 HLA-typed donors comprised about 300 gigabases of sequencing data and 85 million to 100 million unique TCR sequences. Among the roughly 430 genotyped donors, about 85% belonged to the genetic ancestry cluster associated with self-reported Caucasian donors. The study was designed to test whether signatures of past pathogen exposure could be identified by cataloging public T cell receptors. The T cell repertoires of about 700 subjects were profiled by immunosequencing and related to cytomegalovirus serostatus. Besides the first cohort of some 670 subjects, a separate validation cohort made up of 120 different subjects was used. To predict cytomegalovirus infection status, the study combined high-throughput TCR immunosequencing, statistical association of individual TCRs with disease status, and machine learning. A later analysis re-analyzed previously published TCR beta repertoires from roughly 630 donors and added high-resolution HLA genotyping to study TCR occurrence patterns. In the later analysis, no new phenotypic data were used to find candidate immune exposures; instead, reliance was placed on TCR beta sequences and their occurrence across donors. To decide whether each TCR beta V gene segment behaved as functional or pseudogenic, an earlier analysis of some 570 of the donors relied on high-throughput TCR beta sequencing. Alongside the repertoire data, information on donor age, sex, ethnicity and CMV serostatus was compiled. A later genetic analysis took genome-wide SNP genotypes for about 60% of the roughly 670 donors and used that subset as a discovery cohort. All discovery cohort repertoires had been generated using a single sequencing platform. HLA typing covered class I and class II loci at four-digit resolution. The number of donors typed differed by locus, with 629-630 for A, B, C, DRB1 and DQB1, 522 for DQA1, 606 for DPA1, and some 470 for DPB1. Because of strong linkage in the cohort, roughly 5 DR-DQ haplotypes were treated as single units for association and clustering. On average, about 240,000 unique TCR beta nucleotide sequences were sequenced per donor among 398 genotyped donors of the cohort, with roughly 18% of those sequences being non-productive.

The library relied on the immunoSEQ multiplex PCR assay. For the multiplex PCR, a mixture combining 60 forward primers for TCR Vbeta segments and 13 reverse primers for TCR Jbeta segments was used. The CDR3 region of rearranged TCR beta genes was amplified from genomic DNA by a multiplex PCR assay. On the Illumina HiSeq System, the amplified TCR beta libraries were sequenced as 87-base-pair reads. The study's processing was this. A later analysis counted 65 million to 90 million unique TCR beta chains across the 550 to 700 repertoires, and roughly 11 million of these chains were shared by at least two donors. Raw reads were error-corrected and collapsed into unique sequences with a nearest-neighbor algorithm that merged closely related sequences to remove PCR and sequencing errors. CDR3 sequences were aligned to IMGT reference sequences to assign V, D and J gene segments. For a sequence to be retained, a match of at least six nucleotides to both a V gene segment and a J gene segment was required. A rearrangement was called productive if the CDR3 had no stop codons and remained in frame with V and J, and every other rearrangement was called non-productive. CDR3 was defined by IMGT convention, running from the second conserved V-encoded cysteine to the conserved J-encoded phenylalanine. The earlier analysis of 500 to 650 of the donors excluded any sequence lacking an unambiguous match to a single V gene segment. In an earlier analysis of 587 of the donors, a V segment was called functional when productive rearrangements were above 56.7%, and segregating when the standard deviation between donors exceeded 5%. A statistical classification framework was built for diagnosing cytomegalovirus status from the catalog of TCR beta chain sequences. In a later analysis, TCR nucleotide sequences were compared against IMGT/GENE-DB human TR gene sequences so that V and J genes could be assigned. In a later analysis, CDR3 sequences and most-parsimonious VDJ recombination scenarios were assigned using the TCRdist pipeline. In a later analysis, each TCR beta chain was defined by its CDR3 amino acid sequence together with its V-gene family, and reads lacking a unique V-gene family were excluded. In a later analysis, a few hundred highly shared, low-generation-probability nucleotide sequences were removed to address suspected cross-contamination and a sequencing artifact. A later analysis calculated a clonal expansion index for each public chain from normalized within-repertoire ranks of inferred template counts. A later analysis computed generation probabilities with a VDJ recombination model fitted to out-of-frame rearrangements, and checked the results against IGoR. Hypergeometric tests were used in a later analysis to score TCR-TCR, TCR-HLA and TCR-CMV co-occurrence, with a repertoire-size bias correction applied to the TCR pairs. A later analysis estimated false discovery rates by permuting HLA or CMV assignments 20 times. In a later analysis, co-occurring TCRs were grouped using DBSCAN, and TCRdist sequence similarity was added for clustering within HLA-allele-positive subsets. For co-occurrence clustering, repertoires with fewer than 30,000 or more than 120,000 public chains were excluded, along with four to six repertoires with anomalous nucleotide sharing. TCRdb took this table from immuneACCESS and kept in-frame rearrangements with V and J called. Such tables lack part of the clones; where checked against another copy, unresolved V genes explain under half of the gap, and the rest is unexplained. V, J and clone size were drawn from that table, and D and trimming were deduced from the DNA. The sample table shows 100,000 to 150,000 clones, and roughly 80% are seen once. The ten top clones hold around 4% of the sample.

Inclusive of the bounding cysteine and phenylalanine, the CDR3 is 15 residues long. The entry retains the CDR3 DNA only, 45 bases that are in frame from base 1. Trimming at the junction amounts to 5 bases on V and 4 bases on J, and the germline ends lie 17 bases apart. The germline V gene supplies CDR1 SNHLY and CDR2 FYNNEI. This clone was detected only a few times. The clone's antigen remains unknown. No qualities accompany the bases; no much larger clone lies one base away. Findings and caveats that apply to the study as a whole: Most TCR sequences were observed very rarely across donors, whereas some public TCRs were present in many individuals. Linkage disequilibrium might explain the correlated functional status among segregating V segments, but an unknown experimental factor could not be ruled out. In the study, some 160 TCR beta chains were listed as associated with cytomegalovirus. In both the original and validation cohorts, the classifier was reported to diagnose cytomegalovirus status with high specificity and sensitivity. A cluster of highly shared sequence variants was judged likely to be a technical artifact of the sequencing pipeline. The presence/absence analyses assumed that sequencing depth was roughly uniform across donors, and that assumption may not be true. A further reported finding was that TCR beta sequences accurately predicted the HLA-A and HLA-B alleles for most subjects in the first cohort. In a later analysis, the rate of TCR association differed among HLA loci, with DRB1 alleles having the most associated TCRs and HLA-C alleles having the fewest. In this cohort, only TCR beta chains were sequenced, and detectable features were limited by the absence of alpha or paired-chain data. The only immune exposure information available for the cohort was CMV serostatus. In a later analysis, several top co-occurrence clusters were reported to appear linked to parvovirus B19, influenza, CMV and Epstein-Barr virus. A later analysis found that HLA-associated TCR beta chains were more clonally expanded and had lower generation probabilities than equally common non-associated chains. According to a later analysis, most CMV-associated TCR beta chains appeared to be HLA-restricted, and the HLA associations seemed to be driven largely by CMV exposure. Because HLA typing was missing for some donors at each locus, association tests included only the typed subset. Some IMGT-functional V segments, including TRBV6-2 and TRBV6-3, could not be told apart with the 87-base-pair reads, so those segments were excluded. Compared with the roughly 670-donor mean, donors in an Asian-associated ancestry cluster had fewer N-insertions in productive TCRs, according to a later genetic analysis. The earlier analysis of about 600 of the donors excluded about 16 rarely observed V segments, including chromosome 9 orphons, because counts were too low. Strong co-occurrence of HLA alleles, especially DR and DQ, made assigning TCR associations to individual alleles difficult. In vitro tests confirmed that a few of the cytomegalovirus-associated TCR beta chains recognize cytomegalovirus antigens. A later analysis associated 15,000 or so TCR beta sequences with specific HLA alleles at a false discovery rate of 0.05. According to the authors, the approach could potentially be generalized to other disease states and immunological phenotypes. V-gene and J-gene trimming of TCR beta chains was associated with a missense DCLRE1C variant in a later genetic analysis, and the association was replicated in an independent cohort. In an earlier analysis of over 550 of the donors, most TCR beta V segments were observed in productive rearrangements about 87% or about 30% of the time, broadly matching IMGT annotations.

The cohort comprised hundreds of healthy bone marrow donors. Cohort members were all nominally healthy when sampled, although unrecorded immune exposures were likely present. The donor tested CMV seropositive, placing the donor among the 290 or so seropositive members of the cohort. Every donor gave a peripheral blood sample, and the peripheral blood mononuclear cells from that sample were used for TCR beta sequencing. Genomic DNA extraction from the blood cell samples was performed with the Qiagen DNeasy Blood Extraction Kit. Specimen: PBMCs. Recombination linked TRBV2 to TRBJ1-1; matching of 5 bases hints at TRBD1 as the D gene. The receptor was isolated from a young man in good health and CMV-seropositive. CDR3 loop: CASSSTGAPGTEAFF. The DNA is TGTGCCAGCAGTTCCACTGGGGCACCAGGCACTGAAGCTTTCTTT.